These 26 T cell receptor beta chains came from one sample sequenced in a study of CD8+ T cells in alopecia areata. Separation of pooled cutaneous lymph node cells was by sorting with CD4, CD8alpha, NKG2D, NKG2ACE and other markers. Extracted RNA was reverse transcribed into cDNA, the sequencing template. TCRdb's table, derived via immunoSEQ multiplex PCR, lists solely in-frame clones and lacks some. This sample includes approximately 280,000 clones with no singletons; its ten biggest clones take up roughly 1.2%. The source material was CD4+ T cells sorted from a lymph node. The source is a C3H/HeJ mouse with alopecia areata. The mouse strain carries the MHC haplotype H2-k.

In regard to this clone: Mouse germline and gene names are used. The read ends 4 residues early relative to the CDR3; the germline J gene fills the gap. This chain connects TRBV1 to TRBJ2-7; no reliable D call. Deletions cut 4 bases from V and 3 bases from J, with 7 bases between. Per the germline V gene, CDR1 is NSQYPW and CDR2 is LRSPGD (reference sequence). This CDR3 has 12 residues. CDR3 residues: CTCSEQFYEQYF. The DNA read from the CDR3 is TGCACCTGCAGTGAACAGTTCTAT.

This clone was observed a few times. Mouse germline and gene names are used. The CDR3 is cut off 4 residues early in the read; its end comes from the germline J gene. Other nucleotide sequences from this sample produce the same CDR3. The chain is built from TRBV19 and TRBJ2-3, with 8 bases lining up with TRBD1. The V gene's germline CDR1 is FNHDT and CDR2 SITEND (reference sequence). Unmatched junction bases numbered 5, after V lost 2 bases and J lost 3 bases. The CDR3 has 15 residues. Incomplete CDR3 DNA: TGTGCCAGCAGTATTCAGGGGGCGCGGGCAGAA. Translated: CASSIQGARAE. The CDR3 in full is CASSIQGARAETLYF.

As regards this clone: A much bigger clone sits one base away, suggesting this may be a read error. The gene names given are mouse names. The read ends 4 residues before the CDR3 terminus; that terminus is restored from the germline J gene. Other DNA sequences in this specimen translate into the identical CDR3. The gene calls are TRBV13-3 and TRBJ1-1; D is perhaps TRBD1 (6 bases). This CDR3 contains 13 residues. Germline V gene lookup returns CDR1 NNHDY and CDR2 SYVADS. The ends were cut back, 3 bases at V and 1 base at J, with 7 bases in the middle. The part of the CDR3 DNA that was read is TGTGCCAGCAGTGCGGGACAAAACACA. Amino acids: CASSAGQNT. The full CDR3 is CASSAGQNTEVFF.

This clone was found a few times. Mouse germline and gene names are used. The CDR3 end is not reached by the read, which stops 4 residues before it; the germline J gene fills it in. The chain is built from TRBV13-1 and TRBJ2-7, with D possibly being TRBD2 (6 bases). Trimming removed 3 bases from V and 0 bases from J, with 7 bases in between. Germline CDR1 is NSHNY and CDR2 is SYGAGN. This CDR3 region has 13 residues. CDR3 protein: CASSAGDSYEQYF. The CDR3 DNA, read in part, is TGTGCCAGCAGTGCTGGGGACTCCTAT.

Of note for this clone: Any gene name here is a mouse gene name. Read data end 4 residues before the CDR3 end; the end is taken from the germline J gene. V is TRBV19 and J is TRBJ2-2, with TRBD1 as a possible D gene (6 bases). Deletions cut 6 bases from V and 0 bases from J, with 12 bases between. The CDR3 spans 15 residues. The germline gives CDR1 FNHDT, CDR2 SITEND (reference sequence). CDR3 protein: CASKRGTTNTGQLYF. The sequenced CDR3 bases are TGTGCCAGCAAGAGGGGGACAACAAACACCGGG.

Remarks on this clone: The gene symbols are mouse symbols. The read terminates 4 residues ahead of where the CDR3 ends, so the germline J gene completes it. Distinct nucleotide sequences in the sample also encode this CDR3. The chain uses TRBV13-3 and TRBJ1-2, with TRBD1 matching 8 bases. The CDR3 runs to 14 residues. Germline CDR1 is NNHDY and CDR2 is SYVADS. J lost 3 bases, V lost 4 bases, and 5 bases had no gene match. CDR3 bases read: TGTGCCAGCAGTTTGGACAGGGCGGACTCC. It yields the protein CASSLDRADS. The whole CDR3 protein is CASSLDRADSDYTF.

The sample holds many counts of this clone. Mouse gene names apply. The CDR3 end is not reached by the read, which stops 4 residues before it; the germline J gene fills it in. Other DNA sequences of this sample code for an identical CDR3. The rearrangement links TRBV19 to TRBJ2-1; D may be TRBD1 (6 bases). The CDR3 is 14 amino acids. Germline V gene lookup returns CDR1 FNHDT and CDR2 SITEND (reference sequence). V was clipped by 2 bases and J by 5 bases, with 11 bases between them. The CDR3 loop is CASSIQGLDAEQFF. The CDR3 DNA, read in part, is TGTGCCAGCAGTATCCAGGGGCTGGATGCT.

This clone was seen at least ten times. Genes and germline come from the mouse. The CDR3 end is not reached by the read, which stops 4 residues before it; the germline J gene fills it in. J is TRBJ2-4 and V is TRBV19; D possibly corresponds to TRBD1 (6 bases). The CDR3 totals 13 residues. Germline loops: CDR1 FNHDT, CDR2 SITEND (reference sequence). The sequenced part of the CDR3 DNA is TGTGCCAGCAGTATAAACAGGGTGAAC. It specifies CASSINRVN. The CDR3 reads in full as CASSINRVNTLYF.

This clone has more than one count but fewer than ten. The germline and genes are mouse ones. The read finishes 4 residues shy of the CDR3 end, and the germline J gene is used to complete it. The J gene is TRBJ2-3, the V gene TRBV1, with 14 bases lining up with TRBD2. There are 17 residues in the CDR3. Trimming at V came to 4 bases and at J to 0 bases, leaving 3 bases not matched to a gene. Germline CDR1 and CDR2: NSQYPW and LRSPGD (reference sequence). CDR3 bases read: TGCACCTGCAGTGGGGGACTGGGGGGGCGTAGTGCAGAA. Translating gives CTCSGGLGGRSAE. The whole CDR3 region reads CTCSGGLGGRSAETLYF.

This clone was counted a few times. Mouse gene names and germline throughout. The DNA ends 4 residues before the CDR3 does, and the rest of the CDR3 is filled in from the germline J gene. Additional DNA sequences in this sample encode the identical CDR3. The chain combines TRBV31 with TRBJ1-2; D is unresolved. The V gene's germline CDR1 is GKSSPN and CDR2 SITVG. This CDR3 has 11 residues. With 2 bases removed from V and 1 base from J, the gap between germline ends came to 2 bases. The covered CDR3 bases are TGTGCCTGGAGTAGAAACTCC. Its protein product is CAWSRNS. Given in full, the CDR3 is CAWSRNSDYTF.

With respect to this clone: A read error may produce the germline difference seen at one junction end. The germline and genes are mouse ones. Sequencing ends 4 residues short of the CDR3 end; the germline J gene provides the rest. The chain employs TRBV13-1 and TRBJ2-5; 9 bases are a match to TRBD2. Per germline, CDR1 NSHNY and CDR2 SYGAGN. This CDR3 is built from 17 residues. CDR3 DNA, as far as it was read: TGTGCCAGCGGTGAGCCCGACTGGGGGTTTAACCAAGAC. Its protein is CASGEPDWGFNQD. The CDR3 as a whole reads CASGEPDWGFNQDTQYF.

This clone was picked up a small number of times. The gene names here belong to mouse. Coverage ceases 4 residues before the CDR3 finishes, and the germline J gene fills in the end. Different DNA sequences within this sample yield the same CDR3. The chain couples TRBV5 to TRBJ2-3; 8 bases fit TRBD1. In germline, CDR1 is LGHNA, CDR2 YNLKQL (reference sequence). The CDR3 is made up of 16 amino acids. The ends lost 1 base at V and 0 bases at J; junction bases unmatched: 3. The sequenced part of the CDR3 DNA is TGTGCCAGCAGCCAAGCAGGGGGCGCGAGTGCAGAA. Encoded protein: CASSQAGGASAE. The entire CDR3 protein is CASSQAGGASAETLYF.

Points on this clone: The genes are named according to mouse. The read ends 3 residues shy of where the CDR3 ends; the end is completed using the germline J gene. The chain uses TRBV1 and TRBJ1-6; tentative D call: TRBD1 (6 bases). TRBJ1-6 is treated as an ORF (open reading frame) with a function not yet certain. Per the germline V gene, CDR1 is NSQYPW and CDR2 is LRSPGD (reference sequence). There are 13 residues in the CDR3. V dropped 3 bases and J dropped 8 bases, with 8 bases sitting between them. The sequenced CDR3 bases are TGCACCTGCAGTGCGGACAGTGATTCGCCC. This translates into CTCSADSDSP. The CDR3 in full is CTCSADSDSPLYF.

Turning to this clone: All gene names here are mouse names. With the read ending 4 residues before the CDR3 end, the germline J gene is used to fill in that end. The chain links TRBV13-3 to TRBJ1-1; possibly TRBD1 for D (6 bases). The CDR3 runs 14 residues. The V end was cut by 2 bases, the J end by 3 bases, with 11 bases between. The germline V gene encodes CDR1 NNHDY and CDR2 SYVADS. Incomplete CDR3 DNA: TGTGCCAGCAGTGAACGGCAGGGGTACACA. It specifies CASSERQGYT. The full CDR3 protein reads CASSERQGYTEVFF.

This clone was seen a few times. The gene names here belong to mouse. The read terminates 4 residues before the CDR3 end, so the remaining end is supplied by the germline J gene. Other DNA sequences within the sample encode an identical CDR3. The chain has TRBV5 and TRBJ2-4; 8 bases fit TRBD2. Germline values: CDR1 LGHNA, CDR2 YNLKQL (reference sequence). V was pared by 2 bases and J by 3 bases, with 1 base of the junction left unmatched. This CDR3 region has 14 residues. This CDR3 is CASSQNWGQNTLYF. CDR3 DNA, as far as it was read: TGTGCCAGCAGCCAAAACTGGGGGCAAAAC.

This clone was counted a few times. Any gene name here is a mouse gene name. With the read ending 4 residues before the CDR3 end, the germline J gene is used to fill in that end. The J gene is TRBJ2-7, the V gene TRBV19; a possible D gene is TRBD1 (5 bases). Germline CDR1 reads FNHDT; CDR2 reads SITEND (reference sequence). V lost 4 bases and J 3 bases, leaving 11 bases between the germline ends. This CDR3 is built from 13 residues. The CDR3 DNA, read in part, is TGTGCCAGCAGTTCGTCCAGGGTCTAT. This codes for CASSSSRVY. The CDR3 reads in full as CASSSSRVYEQYF.

On this clone itself: The germline and genes are mouse ones. The missing CDR3 end, 4 residues past where the read stops, is filled in from the germline J gene. The rearrangement uses TRBV13-2 and TRBJ2-2; 9 bases agree with TRBD1. The V segment lost 5 bases and the J segment 0 bases; nucleotides outside the gene matches: 2. Per germline, CDR1 NNHNN and CDR2 SYGAGS (reference sequence). CDR3 length: 15 residues. Partial CDR3 DNA: TGTGCCAGCGGGACAGGGGGTTCAAACACCGGG. It yields the protein CASGTGGSNTG. The complete CDR3 reads CASGTGGSNTGQLYF.

This clone showed up just a few times. All gene names here are mouse names. The CDR3 end is not reached by the read, which stops 4 residues before it; the germline J gene fills it in. V is TRBV19 and J is TRBJ1-1; TRBD1 agrees at 11 bases. V dropped 5 bases and J dropped 3; count of bases not matched to a gene: 3. CDR3 size: 14 residues. CDR1 is FNHDT and CDR2 is SITEND in the germline V gene (reference sequence). Incomplete CDR3 DNA: TGTGCCAGCAGACGGGACAGGGGGGACACA. It encodes CASRRDRGDT. The whole CDR3 protein is CASRRDRGDTEVFF.

This clone has a handful of counts. Mouse gene names and germline throughout. The read ends 4 residues before the CDR3 terminus; that terminus is restored from the germline J gene. The chain couples TRBV13-1 to TRBJ2-7; 8 bases map to TRBD2. Germline V CDR1 and CDR2: NSHNY, SYGAGN. J lost 3 bases, V lost 0 bases, and 2 bases had no gene match. The CDR3 is 14 amino acids. CDR3 protein: CASSDGGGFYEQYF. The DNA read from the CDR3 is TGTGCCAGCAGTGATGGGGGGGGCTTCTAT.

This clone was counted between two and nine times. Genes and germline come from the mouse. With the read ending 4 residues before the CDR3 end, the germline J gene is used to fill in that end. Other DNA sequences in this sample translate to the same CDR3. The rearrangement links TRBV1 to TRBJ1-1; TRBD1 is a possible D gene (5 bases). Trimming removed 0 bases from V and 1 base from J, with 6 bases in between. CDR3 length equals 14 residues. The germline V gene encodes CDR1 NSQYPW and CDR2 LRSPGD (reference sequence). The CDR3 sequence is CTCSADQGNTEVFF. The DNA read from the CDR3 is TGCACCTGCAGTGCAGACCAGGGAAACACA.

Comments on this clone: A much larger clonotype is one base distant, so this may be a read error. Gene names refer to mouse genes. Read coverage stops 4 residues before the CDR3 terminus; the germline J gene supplies the remainder. This chain joins TRBV14 and TRBJ2-7; TRBD2 matches at 10 bases. The germline V gene has CDR1 SGHDT and CDR2 FRDEAV. This CDR3 is 13 amino acids long. The sequenced CDR3 bases are TGTGCCAGCAGCCAGGACTGGGGGTAT. Amino acid sequence: CASSQDWGY. The whole CDR3 reads CASSQDWGYEQYF. Together with reference TRBV14 and TRBJ2-7, the CDR3 gives the full variable domain: EAGVTQSPRYAVLQEGQAVSFWCDPISGHDTLYWYQQPRDQGPQLLVYFRDEAVIDNSQLPSDRFSAVRPKGTNSTLKIQSAKQGDTATYLCASSQDWGYEQYFGPGTRLTVL.

This clone was counted only a few times. The gene symbols are mouse symbols. The CDR3 extends 4 residues past the end of the read, so its final part is completed from the germline J gene. The J gene is TRBJ2-3, the V gene TRBV17; 12 nucleotides line up with TRBD1. Per germline, CDR1 MNHDT and CDR2 YYDKIL. This CDR3 is 15 amino acids long. CDR3 sequence reads: CASSGDRGRGETLYF. CDR3 DNA (partial): TGTGCTAGCAGTGGGGACAGGGGGCGCGGAGAA.

As for this clone: Any gene name here is a mouse gene name. Coverage ceases 4 residues before the CDR3 finishes, and the germline J gene fills in the end. The same CDR3 arises from other DNA sequences in this sample as well. This chain links TRBV19 with TRBJ1-2; 9 bases fit TRBD1. Looked up from germline, CDR1 is FNHDT and CDR2 is SITEND (reference sequence). Unmatched junction bases numbered 1, after V lost 2 bases and J lost 2 bases. The CDR3 contains 14 residues. Partial CDR3 DNA: TGTGCCAGCAGTATCGGACAGGGGAACTCC. Its protein product is CASSIGQGNS. The entire CDR3 protein reads CASSIGQGNSDYTF.

For this clone: Any gene name here is a mouse gene name. The read ends 4 residues early relative to the CDR3; the germline J gene fills the gap. The chain joins TRBV13-1 to TRBJ2-1; TRBD2 matches 7 bases. With 0 bases clipped from V and 3 bases from J, the junction kept 3 bases outside the gene matches. The germline gives CDR1 NSHNY, CDR2 SYGAGN. The CDR3 loop spans 15 amino acids. The CDR3 is CASSDGAGGYAEQFF. The DNA read from the CDR3 is TGTGCCAGCAGTGATGGGGCTGGGGGCTATGCT.

In its sample, this clone was seen a few times. Gene names and germline match the mouse. Read data end 4 residues before the CDR3 end; the end is taken from the germline J gene. The rearrangement uses TRBV5 and TRBJ2-3, with 8 bases that match TRBD2. With V trimmed by 0 bases and J by 2 bases, 1 base remained unmatched. Germline assignment: CDR1 LGHNA and CDR2 YNLKQL (reference sequence). There are 15 residues in the CDR3. The CDR3 spells CASSQDGGVAETLYF. Partial CDR3 DNA: TGTGCCAGCAGCCAAGATGGGGGGGTTGCAGAA.

This clone was observed a few times. Mouse gene names and germline throughout. The read comes to an end 4 residues before the CDR3 does, leaving the germline J gene to fill in the end. The chain combines TRBV31 with TRBJ2-4; 10 bases match TRBD2. The germline V gene has CDR1 GKSSPN and CDR2 SITVG. The CDR3 is made up of 15 amino acids. V shed 1 base, J shed 0 bases, and the junction held 1 base outside the gene matches. CDR3 amino acids: CAWSRDWGSQNTLYF. CDR3 DNA (partial): TGTGCCTGGAGTCGGGACTGGGGAAGTCAAAAC.